This TCR beta chain was sequenced during a study of shared clonotypes between healthy human individuals. General study findings and limits: Clonotypes shared by all four donors outscored non-shared clonotypes in generation probability. Rarefaction exposed incomplete sorted-subset sequencing despite large depth.

The donors were all Caucasian adults (living in Nashville, Tennessee). The assay was immunoSEQ multiplex PCR, and TCRdb's table has in-frame clones only and misses some. The sample contains more than 2,000,000 clones, more than 80% of which appear only once. As for this clone: What it recognizes is unknown.

The CDR3 runs to 13 residues. The germline gives CDR1 MNHEY, CDR2 SVGAGI. V was clipped by 5 bases and J by 2 bases, with 10 bases between them. This chain uses TRBV6-5 with TRBJ2-7; D possibly corresponds to TRBD1 (5 bases). Source material: naive CD4+ T cells sorted from blood. Subset in this sample: CD45RA+ positively selected. The receptor was derived from a man younger than 35 in good health. The CDR3 loop reads CASSRQSAYEQYF. The CDR3, as DNA: TGTGCCAGCAGTAGACAGTCCGCCTACGAGCAGTACTTC.